The following is a T cell receptor beta chain sequence with its context. Its antigen remains undetermined. Base qualities are missing; no much larger clone stands one base away. The data derive from a study of T cells in tuberculosis (dated by TCRdb to the late 2010s). In terms of the full investigation: The study combined CD1B tetramers and high-throughput TCR immunosequencing to characterize T cells specific for the mycobacterial lipid antigen glucose monomycolate (GMM). IGRA-negative adolescents, IGRA-positive adolescents with latent tuberculosis and adults with active tuberculosis, about 9 per group, were compared in a South African clinical cohort. The research as a whole found: Active tuberculosis TCR-alpha repertoires showed smaller mean NN-distances to GMM-specific TCRs than IGRA-negative controls, suggesting clonal expansion of these TCRs. Using GEM motif frequencies, a classifier achieved about 63% accuracy, whereas a classifier built on the diverse GMM-specific repertoire got to less than 90% accuracy (AUROC around 0.9). Which clinical samples got chosen depended on the availability of cryopreserved specimens, and the active tuberculosis cases were adults, whereas the controls were adolescents. The smaller NN-distances were partly driven by shorter CDR3-alpha lengths in active tuberculosis patients, and the difference for TCR-beta did not reach statistical significance.

The immunoSEQ multiplex PCR assay was used to generate TCR libraries, with TCR-beta and/or TCR-alpha/delta assays applied to each sample. The amplified TCR libraries were sequenced on the Illumina high-throughput platform. Processing in the source paper ran as follows. Clustering and dimensionality reduction relied on pairwise TCRdist distances among GMM-specific receptors from T cells that were either sorted ex vivo or expanded in vitro. The score assigned to each clinical repertoire was mean NN-distance, meaning the average TCRdist to the nearest 10% of tetramer-positive reference sequences. To compute GEM TCR motif frequency, the fraction of unique TCRs matching known GEM sequences by V/J usage and CDR3 length was calculated. Active tuberculosis was classified by linear discriminant analysis with leave-one-out cross-validation, implemented in scikit-learn. The table comes from immuneACCESS by way of TCRdb, which keeps in-frame sequences with V and J called. Part of the clones is missing from these tables; in studies checked, under half for an unresolved V gene and the rest for unknown reasons. V and J calls and clone size are copied from that table; D and trimming were computed from the DNA. This sample gives 45,000 or so clones in total; 95% of them show up just once. The ten largest make up 3% to 4.5% of the sample.

At study entry, adolescents were screened for latent tuberculosis infection using a tuberculin skin test and the QuantiFERON-TB GOLD In-Tube IGRA. Immunosequencing of unsorted cryopreserved PBMC covered, on average, approximately 100,000 T cells per clinical donor. Eleven high schools in the Worcester region of the Western Cape, South Africa, served as enrollment sites for adolescents aged 12 to 18 years. Ten adolescents infected with M. tuberculosis and about 10 uninfected adolescents were chosen and matched for age and sex. For the adolescents, PBMC were isolated by density centrifugation from freshly drawn heparinized blood and then cryopreserved. Germline trimming amounts to 0 bases on V and 4 bases on J, with 5 as the count of junction bases outside the gene matches. The CDR3 measures 15 amino acids from cysteine to phenylalanine. Only CDR3 DNA remains: 45 bases, in frame from the first base. CDR1 and CDR2 are drawn from the germline V gene: SGHRS, YFSETQ.

The chain joins TRBV5-1 to TRBJ1-1; 8 of the junction bases match TRBD1. The receptor was isolated from a donor aged 5 to 30 with latent tuberculosis or without tuberculosis infection. Specimen: PBMCs. The nucleotides are TGCGCCAGCAGCTTGGGGGACAGGAGCTCCACTGAAGCTTTCTTT. It is translated as CASSLGDRSSTEAFF.